This T cell receptor beta chain appears in the sequencing data of a study of blood T cell repertoires in COVID-19. Overall study context: Samples of COVID-19 (acute and convalescent) were obtained from the United States, Italy and Spain. PBMCs, B-cell-depleted T cells, or T cells provided the cDNA or gDNA that made up the material.

Original data processing: Estimated nucleated cell counts came from reference gene primer amplification. Only in-frame clones appear in the TCRdb table, and some are missing; sequencing was by immunoSEQ multiplex PCR. The V and J calls and the clone size are those of that table, but D and trimming were determined from the DNA. In the table there are under 200,000 clones, 88% of which are singletons. Germline CDR1 is SGHRS and CDR2 is YFSETQ. The CDR3 runs 17 residues. The germline V and J ends were trimmed by 1 base and 7 bases, with 18 bases remaining between them. V is TRBV5-1 and J is TRBJ1-6; TRBD1 is a possible D gene (5 bases). Sequenced material: peripheral blood. The receptor was derived from a man aged 18 to 29 with active or convalescent COVID-19. Here the CDR3 DNA reads TGCGCCAGCAGCTTGTTTGGGTCAGGGCCTCAGAATTCACCCCTCCACTTT. It translates to CASSLFGSGPQNSPLHF.